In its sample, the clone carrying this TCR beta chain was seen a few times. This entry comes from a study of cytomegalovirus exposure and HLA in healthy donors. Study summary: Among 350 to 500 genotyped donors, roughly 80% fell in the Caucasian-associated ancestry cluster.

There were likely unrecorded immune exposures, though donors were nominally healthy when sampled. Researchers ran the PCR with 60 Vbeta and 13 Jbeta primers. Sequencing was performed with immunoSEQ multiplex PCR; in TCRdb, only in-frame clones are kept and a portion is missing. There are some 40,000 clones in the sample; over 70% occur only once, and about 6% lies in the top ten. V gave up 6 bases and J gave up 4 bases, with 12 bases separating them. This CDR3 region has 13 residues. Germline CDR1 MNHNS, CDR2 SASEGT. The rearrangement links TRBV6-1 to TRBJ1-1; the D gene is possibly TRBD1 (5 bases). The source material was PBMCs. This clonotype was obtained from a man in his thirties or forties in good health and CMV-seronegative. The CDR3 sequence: CASRPRGTTEAFF. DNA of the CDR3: TGTGCCAGCAGGCCAAGGGGTACCACTGAAGCTTTCTTT.